The entry below describes one T cell receptor (beta chain). Its matching antigen is unknown. Data came from immunoSEQ multiplex PCR; TCRdb stores just in-frame clones and leaves some out. The sample contains 12,000 or so clones, approximately 94% of which appear only once. These data come from a study of T cells in narcolepsy. Per germline, CDR1 MNHNS and CDR2 SASEGT. The trim removed 5 bases at V and 5 bases at J, leaving 2 bases unmatched. This CDR3 spans 14 amino acids. Study-level results: Autoreactive clonotypes reportedly recurred in blood of same and different patients, not controls.

The source of this sequence is a human donor with narcolepsy. This chain links TRBV6-1 with TRBJ2-1; 11 bases map to TRBD2. Sequences were obtained from CD45RA- memory CD4+ T cells from PBMCs. CDR3 residues: CASSLSGRDNEQFF. CDR3 DNA: TGTGCCAGCAGTCTTAGCGGGAGGGACAATGAGCAGTTCTTC.